These 24 T cell receptor beta chains were all obtained from the same sample, sequenced in a study of control samples from healthy donors and cancer patients. The data were produced by immunoSEQ multiplex PCR, yet TCRdb's version contains in-frame clones alone and is incomplete. The data show 160,000 or so clones, about 94% seen once. Sequencing was done on a sample of blood. The receptor set was obtained from a woman aged 25 to 39 in good health.

This clone was found a few times. This chain uses TRBV2 with TRBJ2-2; TRBD1 matches at 8 bases. J lost 1 base, V lost 6 bases, and 4 bases had no gene match. The CDR3 loop spans 15 amino acids. Germline loops: CDR1 SNHLY, CDR2 FYNNEI. The CDR3 DNA reads as TGTGCCAGCAGCGACAGGGGAGGGAACACCGGGGAGCTGTTTTTT. This translates into CASSDRGGNTGELFF.

The rearrangement links TRBV6-5 to TRBJ2-2; D ambiguous. This CDR3 is built from 11 residues. V was trimmed by 10 bases and J by 7 bases, leaving 10 bases between them. CDR1 is MNHEY, CDR2 SVGAGI, per germline. DNA for the CDR3: TGTGCCACCAGGTCGGTCGGGGAGCTGTTTTTT. Translating gives CATRSVGELFF.

CDR3 DNA: TGTGCTAGCGGCCGGGATAGCGGGAGGGCCAACAATGAGCAGTTCTTC. Its protein is CASGRDSGRANNEQFF. The J gene is TRBJ2-1, the V gene TRBV12-5; 11 positions match TRBD2. The germline V gene encodes CDR1 LGHNT and CDR2 FRNRAP. Trimming took 9 bases from V and 5 from J; bases not matched to a gene: 12. The CDR3 totals 16 residues.

This chain connects TRBV4-2 to TRBJ2-1, with 7 bases fitting TRBD2. With 0 bases clipped from V and 4 bases from J, the junction kept 6 bases outside the gene matches. From germline, CDR1 is LGHNA and CDR2 YNFKEQ. The CDR3 has 16 amino acids. CDR3 in amino acids: CASSQDLPSGYNEQFF. The CDR3 region has the DNA TGTGCCAGCAGCCAAGATTTGCCTAGCGGTTACAATGAGCAGTTCTTC.

This chain uses TRBV19 with TRBJ2-6, with D possibly matching TRBD2 (6 bases). The CDR3 has 15 amino acids. The germline CDR1 and CDR2 sequences are LNHDA and SQIVND (reference sequence). Trimming left V 6 bases short and J 9 bases short, with 18 bases between. The CDR3 is CASSREAGSSNVLTF. The CDR3 DNA is TGTGCCAGTAGCAGAGAAGCGGGCTCGAGCAACGTCCTGACTTTC.

The gene calls are TRBV7-2 and TRBJ2-1; D possibly corresponds to TRBD2 (6 bases). Trimming removed 11 bases from V and 0 bases from J, with 26 bases in between. Germline CDR1 and CDR2: SGHTA and FQGNSA. This CDR3 has 18 amino acids. The CDR3 coding sequence is TGTGCCTCCAGCCACCCAGGAGGGCCCTCAAGCTCCTACAATGAGCAGTTCTTC. This gives the protein CASSHPGGPSSSYNEQFF. Complete variable domain (other parts from reference TRBV7-2 and TRBJ2-1): GAGVSQSPSNKVTEKGKDVELRCDPISGHTALYWYRQSLGQGLEFLIYFQGNSAPDKSGLPSDRFSAERTGGSVSTLTIQRTQQEDSAVYLCASSHPGGPSSSYNEQFFGPGTRLTVL.

This chain connects TRBV5-1 to TRBJ1-6; D is ambiguous. Germline CDR1 reads SGHRS; CDR2 reads YFSETQ. The CDR3 length is 15 residues. V gave up 1 base and J gave up 5 bases, with 10 bases separating them. The chain's CDR3 is CASSLTGPHNSPLHF. The CDR3 DNA is TGCGCCAGCAGCTTGACTGGGCCCCATAATTCACCCCTCCACTTT.

The chain employs TRBV20-1 and TRBJ2-7; D unclear. This CDR3 is 11 amino acids long. V was clipped by 0 bases and J by 4 bases, with 4 bases between them. CDR1 and CDR2 (germline): DFQATT, SNEGSKA (reference sequence). The CDR3 DNA reads TGCAGTGCTAGAGATGGGTACGAGCAGTACTTC. This sequence encodes CSARDGYEQYF.

The chain couples TRBV11-2 to TRBJ1-4, with D maybe TRBD1 (5 bases). Trimming removed 4 bases at V and 2 bases at J, with 17 bases between. This CDR3 region has 17 residues. Germline loops: CDR1 SGHAT, CDR2 FQNNGV. CDR3 residues: CASSSRGSGTTNEKLFF. CDR3 DNA: TGTGCCAGCAGCTCTAGAGGATCCGGGACGACTAATGAAAAACTGTTTTTT.

The gene calls are TRBV7-2 and TRBJ1-5; perhaps TRBD1 as D (6 bases). The ends were cut back, 2 bases at V and 4 bases at J, with 9 bases in the middle. The CDR3 runs to 14 residues. The germline V gene has CDR1 SGHTA and CDR2 FQGNSA. The CDR3 here is CASSLRGANQPQHF. CDR3 sequence (DNA): TGTGCCAGCAGCTTACGGGGGGCAAATCAGCCCCAGCATTTT.

This chain connects TRBV7-9 to TRBJ2-3; TRBD2 matches 9 bases. CDR1 and CDR2 from the germline V gene are SEHNR and FQNEAQ (reference sequence). CDR3 length: 16 residues. The V and J ends lost 3 bases and 4 bases, in that order; junction bases with no gene match: 8. The CDR3 reads CASSLIAGVFSDTQYF. The CDR3 region has the DNA TGTGCCAGCAGCTTGATAGCGGGAGTTTTTTCAGATACGCAGTATTTT. Drawing the rest from reference TRBV7-9 and TRBJ2-3, the complete variable domain is DTGVSQNPRHKITKRGQNVTFRCDPISEHNRLYWYRQTLGQGPEFLTYFQNEAQLEKSRLLSDRFSAERPKGSFSTLEIQRTEQGDSAMYLCASSLIAGVFSDTQYFGPGTRLTVL.

The J gene is TRBJ2-3, the V gene TRBV4-1; the match to TRBD2 covers 11 bases. Germline-derived CDR1 and CDR2 are MGHRA and YSYEKL. This CDR3 has 17 residues. With V trimmed by 6 bases and J by 4 bases, 12 bases remained unmatched. Here the CDR3 reads CASSRRLAGSGADTQYF. The CDR3, as DNA: TGCGCCAGCAGTCGGAGACTAGCGGGGTCAGGGGCAGATACGCAGTATTTT.

The chain is built from TRBV24-1 and TRBJ2-3, with 10 bases fitting TRBD2. The length of the CDR3 is 19 residues. The J segment lost 3 bases and the V segment lost 0 bases, leaving 11 bases of the junction unmatched. In germline, CDR1 is KGHDR, CDR2 SFDVKD. As DNA, the CDR3 is TGTGCCACCAGTGATTTGGGGCTAGCGGGAGATGGAAGGACAGATACGCAGTATTTT. It translates to CATSDLGLAGDGRTDTQYF.

V and J are TRBV2 and TRBJ2-7, with 15 bases identical to TRBD2. This CDR3 comprises 16 residues. CDR1 is SNHLY, CDR2 FYNNEI, per germline. V was pared by 6 bases and J by 6 bases, with 9 bases of the junction left unmatched. CDR3 residues: CASSAGLAGGTREQYF. DNA for the CDR3: TGTGCCAGCAGCGCGGGACTAGCGGGAGGAACGCGCGAGCAGTACTTC.

The V gene is TRBV5-1, the J gene TRBJ2-1, with 16 bases matching TRBD2. The CDR3 loop spans 16 amino acids. Germline CDR1 reads SGHRS; CDR2 reads YFSETQ. J lost 8 bases, V lost 4 bases, and 6 bases had no gene match. The CDR3 loop reads CASSVGGTSGGDEQFF. The DNA of the CDR3 is TGCGCCAGCAGCGTAGGCGGGACTAGCGGGGGGGATGAGCAGTTCTTC.

The chain has TRBV19 and TRBJ2-5; 9 bases fit TRBD1. Trimming took 3 bases from V and 4 from J; bases not matched to a gene: 3. This CDR3 comprises 14 residues. Germline V gene sequence: CDR1 LNHDA, CDR2 SQIVND (reference sequence). DNA of the CDR3: TGTGCCAGTAGTATCACAGGGGGCGGAGAGACCCAGTACTTC. Translation gives CASSITGGGETQYF.

This rearrangement joins TRBV10-2 to TRBJ1-3; D ambiguous. CDR3 length: 11 amino acids. The germline gives CDR1 WSHSY, CDR2 SAAADI. V dropped 8 bases and J dropped 7 bases, with 9 bases sitting between them. The CDR3 DNA is TGCGCCAGCTCAGTAGGGAACACCATATATTTT. Its translation: CASSVGNTIYF.

Note on this clone: Other DNA variants within this sample encode the same CDR3. The rearrangement links TRBV28 to TRBJ1-1; D is possibly TRBD1 (6 bases). Germline V gives CDR1 MDHEN, CDR2 SYDVKM. The CDR3 is 13 residues long. Deletions cut 6 bases from V and 1 base from J, with 9 bases between. This CDR3 is CASSLTGNTEAFF. The CDR3 bases are TGTGCCAGCAGCCTGACAGGGAACACTGAAGCTTTCTTT. Based on the CDR3 plus reference TRBV28 and TRBJ1-1, the full variable domain is DVKVTQSSRYLVKRTGEKVFLECVQDMDHENMFWYRQDPGLGLRLIYFSYDVKMKEKGDIPEGYSVSREKKERFSLILESASTNQTSMYLCASSLTGNTEAFFGQGTRLTVV.

The chain combines TRBV19 with TRBJ2-1, with TRBD1 as a possible D gene (5 bases). The length of the CDR3 is 15 residues. The V end lost 6 bases, the J end lost 4 bases, and 16 bases lay between the germline ends. The germline CDR1 and CDR2 sequences are LNHDA and SQIVND (reference sequence). CDR3 sequence reads: CASSTKGASYNEQFF. CDR3 in DNA: TGTGCCAGTAGCACAAAAGGGGCCTCTTACAATGAGCAGTTCTTC.

The chain is built from TRBV5-1 and TRBJ1-1; D call uncertain. This CDR3 spans 12 amino acids. V was trimmed by 1 base and J by 7 bases, leaving 8 bases between them. CDR1 is SGHRS, CDR2 YFSETQ, per germline. The CDR3 nucleotides are TGCGCCAGCAGCTTGAGCGGGTATGAAGCTTTCTTT. This translates into CASSLSGYEAFF.

This clone was observed a single time. The chain carries TRBV30 and TRBJ1-4; 9 bases line up with TRBD1. The CDR3 covers 15 residues. Germline trimming cut 5 bases from V and 5 bases from J; bases unmatched to any gene: 9. CDR1 and CDR2 (germline): GTSNPN, SVGIG (reference sequence). CDR3 bases: TGTGCCTGGGGGCCCGGGACAGGGAGAAATGAAAAACTGTTTTTT. As protein: CAWGPGTGRNEKLFF.

This clone was recorded only once. The sample carries other DNA sequences with the same CDR3. The chain couples TRBV7-3 to TRBJ2-1; the match to TRBD2 covers 7 bases. V gave up 2 bases and J gave up 4 bases; unmatched junction bases: 2. Germline loops: CDR1 SGHTA, CDR2 FQGTGA. The CDR3 runs 14 residues. CDR3 sequence reads: CASSLGGSYNEQFF. The CDR3 DNA reads as TGTGCCAGCAGCTTAGGCGGGAGTTACAATGAGCAGTTCTTC. Looking up the rest from reference TRBV7-3 and TRBJ2-1 gives the full variable domain: GAGVSQTPSNKVTEKGKYVELRCDPISGHTALYWYRQSLGQGPEFLIYFQGTGAADDSGLPNDRFFAVRPEGSVSTLKIQRTERGDSAVYLCASSLGGSYNEQFFGPGTRLTVL.

The chain employs TRBV19 and TRBJ1-1; perhaps TRBD1 as D (5 bases). CDR1 is LNHDA, CDR2 SQIVND, per germline (reference sequence). Trimming took 3 bases from V and 0 from J, leaving 8 bases between them. The CDR3 length is 14 residues. As DNA, the CDR3 is TGTGCCAGTAGTATCAGGGAGGTGAACACTGAAGCTTTCTTT. It yields the protein CASSIREVNTEAFF.

The chain combines TRBV5-1 with TRBJ2-2; 8 bases are a match to TRBD1. Germline V gene lookup returns CDR1 SGHRS and CDR2 YFSETQ. The trim removed 4 bases at V and 6 bases at J, leaving 11 bases unmatched. The CDR3 loop spans 16 amino acids. The CDR3 DNA sequence: TGCGCCAGCAGCCCCAGGACAGGGTCCAGCGCCGGGGAGCTGTTTTTT. Protein: CASSPRTGSSAGELFF.